This TCR beta chain was documented in a study of blood T cell repertoires in COVID-19. Assay used: immunoSEQ multiplex PCR; TCRdb lists only in-frame clones, some missing. The sample includes 180,000 or so clones, roughly nine tenths of them seen just once. Germline V CDR1 and CDR2: SGHNT, YYREEE (reference sequence). The CDR3 is 16 amino acids. With 4 bases clipped from V and 3 bases from J, the junction kept 7 bases outside the gene matches. The sequence came from a woman aged 40 to 50 with acute COVID-19. V gene TRBV5-4 combines with J gene TRBJ2-4; 10 bases are shared with TRBD1. The sequenced sample was PBMCs or T cells enriched from blood (not recorded which). The CDR3 nucleotides read TGTGCCAGCAGCCCGACAGGGGGCTCGGGCAAAAACATTCAGTACTTC. This encodes CASSPTGGSGKNIQYF.